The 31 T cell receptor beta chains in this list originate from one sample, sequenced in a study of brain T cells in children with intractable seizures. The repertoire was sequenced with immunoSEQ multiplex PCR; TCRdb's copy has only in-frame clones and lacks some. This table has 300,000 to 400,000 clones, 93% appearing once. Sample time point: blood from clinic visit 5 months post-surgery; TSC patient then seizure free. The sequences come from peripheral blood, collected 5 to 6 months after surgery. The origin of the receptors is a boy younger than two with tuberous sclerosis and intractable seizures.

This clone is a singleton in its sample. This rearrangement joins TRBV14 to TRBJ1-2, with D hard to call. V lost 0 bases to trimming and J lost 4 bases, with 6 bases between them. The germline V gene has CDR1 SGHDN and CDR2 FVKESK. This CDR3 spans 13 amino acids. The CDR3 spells CASSQDWGYGYTF. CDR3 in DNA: TGTGCCAGCAGCCAAGACTGGGGCTATGGCTACACCTTC.

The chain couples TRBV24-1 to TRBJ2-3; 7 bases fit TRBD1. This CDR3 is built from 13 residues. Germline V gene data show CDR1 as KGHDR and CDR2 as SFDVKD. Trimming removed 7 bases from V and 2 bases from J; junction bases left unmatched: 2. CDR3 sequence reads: CATRGQDTDTQYF. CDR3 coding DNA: TGTGCCACCAGAGGACAGGACACAGATACGCAGTATTTT.

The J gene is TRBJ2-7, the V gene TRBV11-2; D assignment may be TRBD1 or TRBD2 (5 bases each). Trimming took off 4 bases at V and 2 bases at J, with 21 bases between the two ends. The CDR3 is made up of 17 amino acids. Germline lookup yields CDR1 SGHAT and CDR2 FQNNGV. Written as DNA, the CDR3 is TGTGCCAGCAGCTCCACCAGCCTCAGGGACGGGGCCTACGAGCAGTACTTC. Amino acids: CASSSTSLRDGAYEQYF.

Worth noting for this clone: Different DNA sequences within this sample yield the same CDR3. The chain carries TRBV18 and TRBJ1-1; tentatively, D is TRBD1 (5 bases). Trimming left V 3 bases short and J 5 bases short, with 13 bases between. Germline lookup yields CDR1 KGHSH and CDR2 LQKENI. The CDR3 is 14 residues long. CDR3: CASSPGTGGTEAFF. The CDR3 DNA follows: TGTGCCAGCTCACCCGGGACGGGGGGTACTGAAGCTTTCTTT.

The CDR3 loop reads CAIMSGLGGNTEAFF. As DNA, the CDR3 is TGTGCCATCATGAGCGGCCTCGGAGGGAACACTGAAGCTTTCTTT. The J gene is TRBJ1-1, the V gene TRBV10-3; no definite D call. Deletions cut 7 bases from V and 1 base from J, with 16 bases between. CDR1 ENHRY and CDR2 SYGVKD come from the germline V gene. The CDR3 is made up of 15 amino acids.

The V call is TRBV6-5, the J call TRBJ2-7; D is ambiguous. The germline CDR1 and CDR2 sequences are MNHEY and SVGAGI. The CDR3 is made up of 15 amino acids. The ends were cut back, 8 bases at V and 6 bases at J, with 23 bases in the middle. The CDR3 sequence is CASGPNRIRAGEQYF. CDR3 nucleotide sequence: TGTGCCAGCGGACCGAACAGAATTCGGGCTGGCGAGCAGTACTTC.

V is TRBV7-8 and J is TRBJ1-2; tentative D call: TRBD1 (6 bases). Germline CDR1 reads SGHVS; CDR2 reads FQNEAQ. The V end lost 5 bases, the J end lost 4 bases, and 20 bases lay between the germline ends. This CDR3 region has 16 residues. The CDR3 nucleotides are TGTGCCAGCAGCCCCCAGACAGGAAGGAGGGGCTATGGCTACACCTTC. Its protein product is CASSPQTGRRGYGYTF.

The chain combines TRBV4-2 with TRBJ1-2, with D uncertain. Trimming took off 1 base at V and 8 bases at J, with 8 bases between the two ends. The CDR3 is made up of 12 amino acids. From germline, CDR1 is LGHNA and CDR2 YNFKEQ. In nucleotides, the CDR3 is TGTGCCAGCAGCCAAGTTAACAGAGGCTACACCTTC. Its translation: CASSQVNRGYTF.

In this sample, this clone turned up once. The CDR3 reads CASSESGLLSGEKLFF. The CDR3 DNA reads TGCGCCAGCAGTGAGTCGGGCCTTTTATCGGGGGAAAAACTGTTTTTT. The chain combines TRBV10-2 with TRBJ1-4; D is uncertain. The CDR3 contains 16 residues. Trimming left V 0 bases short and J 8 bases short, with 16 bases between. Germline lookup yields CDR1 WSHSY and CDR2 SAAADI.

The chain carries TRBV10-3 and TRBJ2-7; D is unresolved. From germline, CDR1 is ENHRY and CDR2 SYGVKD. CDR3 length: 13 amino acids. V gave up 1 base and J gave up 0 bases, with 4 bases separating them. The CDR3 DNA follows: TGTGCCATCAGTGAGTATAGCTCCTACGAGCAGTACTTC. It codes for CAISEYSSYEQYF.

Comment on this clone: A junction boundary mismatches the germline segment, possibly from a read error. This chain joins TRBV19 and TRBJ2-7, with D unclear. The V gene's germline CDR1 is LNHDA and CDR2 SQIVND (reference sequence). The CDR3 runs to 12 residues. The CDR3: CASSILGSPAVF. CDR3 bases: TGTGCCAGTAGTATCCTCGGGTCCCCGGCGGTCTTC. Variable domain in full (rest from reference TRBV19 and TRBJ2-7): DGGITQSPKYLFRKEGQNVTLSCEQNLNHDAMYWYRQDPGQGLRLIYYSQIVNDFQKGDIAEGYSVSREKKESFPLTVTSAQKNPTAFYLCASSILGSPAVFGPGTRLTVT.

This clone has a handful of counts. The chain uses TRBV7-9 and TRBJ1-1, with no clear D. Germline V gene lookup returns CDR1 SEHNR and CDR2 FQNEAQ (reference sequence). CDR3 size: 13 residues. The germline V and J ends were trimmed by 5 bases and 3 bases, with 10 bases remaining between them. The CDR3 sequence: CASSQRFDTEAFF. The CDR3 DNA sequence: TGTGCCAGCAGCCAGAGATTCGACACTGAAGCTTTCTTT.

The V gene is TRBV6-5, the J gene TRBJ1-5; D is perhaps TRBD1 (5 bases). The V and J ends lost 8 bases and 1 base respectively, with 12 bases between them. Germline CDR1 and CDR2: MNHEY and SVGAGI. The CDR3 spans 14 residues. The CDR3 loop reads CASGDGPSNQPQHF. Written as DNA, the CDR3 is TGTGCCAGCGGGGACGGGCCGAGCAATCAGCCCCAGCATTTT.

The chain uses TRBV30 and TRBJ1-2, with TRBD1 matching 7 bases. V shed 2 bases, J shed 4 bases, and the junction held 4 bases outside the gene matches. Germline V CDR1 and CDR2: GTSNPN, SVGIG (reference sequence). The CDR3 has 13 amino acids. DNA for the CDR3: TGTGCCTGGAGTCTGTCAGGGGGCTATGGCTACACCTTC. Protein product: CAWSLSGGYGYTF.

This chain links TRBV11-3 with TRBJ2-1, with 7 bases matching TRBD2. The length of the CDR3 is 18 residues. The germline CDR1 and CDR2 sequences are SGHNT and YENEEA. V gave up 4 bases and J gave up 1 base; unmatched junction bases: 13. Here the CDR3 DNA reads TGTGCCAGCAGCTATGGGGGGTTAGCGGGCCTTTCCTACAATGAGCAGTTCTTC. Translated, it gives CASSYGGLAGLSYNEQFF.

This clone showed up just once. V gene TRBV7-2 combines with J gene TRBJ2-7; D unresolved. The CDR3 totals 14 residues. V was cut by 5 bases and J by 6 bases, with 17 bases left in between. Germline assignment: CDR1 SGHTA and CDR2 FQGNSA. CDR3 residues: CASSPSVLSFEQYF. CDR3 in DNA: TGTGCCAGCAGCCCCAGTGTGTTGAGTTTCGAGCAGTACTTC. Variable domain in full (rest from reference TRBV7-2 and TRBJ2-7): GAGVSQSPSNKVTEKGKDVELRCDPISGHTALYWYRQSLGQGLEFLIYFQGNSAPDKSGLPSDRFSAERTGGSVSTLTIQRTQQEDSAVYLCASSPSVLSFEQYFGPGTRLTVT.

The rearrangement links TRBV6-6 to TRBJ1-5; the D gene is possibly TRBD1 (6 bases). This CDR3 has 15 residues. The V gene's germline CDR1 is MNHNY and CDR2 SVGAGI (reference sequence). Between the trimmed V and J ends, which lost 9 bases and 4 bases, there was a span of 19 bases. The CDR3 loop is CASRGTGIPNQPQHF. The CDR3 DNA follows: TGTGCCAGTAGAGGAACAGGGATCCCTAATCAGCCCCAGCATTTT.

CDR3 DNA: TGTGCCAGTAGTATAGGACAGGGCTCCTACAATGAGCAGTTCTTC. Its translation is CASSIGQGSYNEQFF. This chain uses TRBV19 with TRBJ2-1, with 7 bases identical to TRBD1. Germline trimming cut 1 base from V and 0 bases from J; bases unmatched to any gene: 0. The CDR3 consists of 15 residues. Per germline, CDR1 LNHDA and CDR2 SQIVND (reference sequence).

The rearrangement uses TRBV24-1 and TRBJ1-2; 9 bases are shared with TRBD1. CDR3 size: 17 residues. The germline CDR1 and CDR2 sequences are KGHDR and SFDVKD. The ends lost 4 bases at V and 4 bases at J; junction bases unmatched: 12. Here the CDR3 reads CATSDKEDRGGPYGYTF. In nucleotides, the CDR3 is TGTGCCACCAGTGACAAAGAAGACAGGGGGGGTCCCTATGGCTACACCTTC.

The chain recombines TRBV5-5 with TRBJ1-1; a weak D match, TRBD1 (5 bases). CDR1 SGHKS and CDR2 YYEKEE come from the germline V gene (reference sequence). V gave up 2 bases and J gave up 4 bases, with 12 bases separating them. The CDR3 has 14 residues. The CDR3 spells CASSFIKGATEAFF. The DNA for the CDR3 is TGTGCCAGCAGCTTCATTAAAGGGGCCACTGAAGCTTTCTTT. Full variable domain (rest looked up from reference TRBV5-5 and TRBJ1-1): DAGVTQSPTHLIKTRGQQVTLRCSPISGHKSVSWYQQVLGQGPQFIFQYYEKEERGRGNFPDRFSARQFPNYSSELNVNALLLGDSALYLCASSFIKGATEAFFGQGTRLTVV.

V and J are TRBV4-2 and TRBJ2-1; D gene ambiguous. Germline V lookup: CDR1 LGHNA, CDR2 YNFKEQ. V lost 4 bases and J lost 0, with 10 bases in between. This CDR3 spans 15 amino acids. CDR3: CASSPLGSSYNEQFF. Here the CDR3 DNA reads TGTGCCAGCAGCCCCCTCGGCAGCTCCTACAATGAGCAGTTCTTC.

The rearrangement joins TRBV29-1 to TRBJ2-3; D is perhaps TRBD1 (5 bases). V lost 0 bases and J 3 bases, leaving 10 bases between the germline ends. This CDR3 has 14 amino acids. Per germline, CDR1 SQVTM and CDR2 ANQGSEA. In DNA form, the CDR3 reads TGCAGCGTTGAAGAGGGGCAGGGAACAGATACGCAGTATTTT. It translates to CSVEEGQGTDTQYF.

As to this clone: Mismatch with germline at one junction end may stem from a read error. The CDR3 DNA is TGTGCCAGCTCCCCACCCCAGGGACAAGAGACCCAGTACTTC. Protein sequence: CASSPPQGQETQYF. The chain employs TRBV18 and TRBJ2-5, with D tentatively TRBD1 (5 bases). In germline, CDR1 is KGHSH, CDR2 LQKENI. The CDR3 is 14 amino acids.

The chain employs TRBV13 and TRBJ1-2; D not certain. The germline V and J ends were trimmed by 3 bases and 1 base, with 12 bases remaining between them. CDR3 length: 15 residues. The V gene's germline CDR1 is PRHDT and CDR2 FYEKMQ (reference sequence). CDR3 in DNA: TGTGCCAGCAGCTTGGGAGGTGGGGTTAACTATGGCTACACCTTC. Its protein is CASSLGGGVNYGYTF. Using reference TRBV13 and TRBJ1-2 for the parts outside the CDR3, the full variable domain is AAGVIQSPRHLIKEKRETATLKCYPIPRHDTVYWYQQGPGQDPQFLISFYEKMQSDKGSIPDRFSAQQFSDYHSELNMSSLELGDSALYFCASSLGGGVNYGYTFGSGTRLTVV.

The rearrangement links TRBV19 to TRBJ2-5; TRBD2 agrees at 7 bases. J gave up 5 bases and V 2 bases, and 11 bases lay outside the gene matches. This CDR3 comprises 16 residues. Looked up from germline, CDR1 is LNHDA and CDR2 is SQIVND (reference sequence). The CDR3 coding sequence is TGTGCCAGTAGTATAATCGAGGGAGGGCCTCTGGAGACCCAGTACTTC. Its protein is CASSIIEGGPLETQYF.

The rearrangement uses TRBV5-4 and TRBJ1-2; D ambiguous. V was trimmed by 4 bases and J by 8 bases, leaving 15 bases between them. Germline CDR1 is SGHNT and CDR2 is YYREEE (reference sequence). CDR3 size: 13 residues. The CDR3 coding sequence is TGTGCCAGCAGCCAGGACCCACGCGGGGGCTACACCTTC. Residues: CASSQDPRGGYTF.

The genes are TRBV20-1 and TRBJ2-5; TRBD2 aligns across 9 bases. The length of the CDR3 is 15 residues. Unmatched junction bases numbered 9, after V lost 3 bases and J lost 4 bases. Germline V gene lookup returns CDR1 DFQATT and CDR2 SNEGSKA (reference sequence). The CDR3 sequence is CSASYPAGGRETQYF. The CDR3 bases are TGCAGTGCTAGTTATCCAGCGGGAGGCCGAGAGACCCAGTACTTC.

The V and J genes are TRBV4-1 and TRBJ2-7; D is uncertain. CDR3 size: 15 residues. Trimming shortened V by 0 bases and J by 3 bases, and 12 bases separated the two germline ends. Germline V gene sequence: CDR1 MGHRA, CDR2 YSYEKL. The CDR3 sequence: CASSQEMAEGYEQYF. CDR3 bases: TGCGCCAGCAGCCAAGAAATGGCAGAAGGCTACGAGCAGTACTTC.

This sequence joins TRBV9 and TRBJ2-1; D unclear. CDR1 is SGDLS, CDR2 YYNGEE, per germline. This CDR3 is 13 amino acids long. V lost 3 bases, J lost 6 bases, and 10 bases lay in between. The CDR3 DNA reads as TGTGCCAGCAGCGCGGGCCCAGGCAATGAGCAGTTCTTC. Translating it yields CASSAGPGNEQFF.

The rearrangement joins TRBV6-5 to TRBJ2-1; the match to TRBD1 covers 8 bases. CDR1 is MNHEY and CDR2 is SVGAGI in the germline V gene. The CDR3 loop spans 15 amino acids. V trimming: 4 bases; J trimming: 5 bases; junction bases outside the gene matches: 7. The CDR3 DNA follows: TGTGCCAGCAGTTTCCGGGGACAGGTCAACAATGAGCAGTTCTTC. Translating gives CASSFRGQVNNEQFF.

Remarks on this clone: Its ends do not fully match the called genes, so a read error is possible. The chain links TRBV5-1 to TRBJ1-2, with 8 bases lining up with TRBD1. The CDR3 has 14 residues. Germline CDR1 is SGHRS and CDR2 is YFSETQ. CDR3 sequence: CASSPRWTGKIKNF. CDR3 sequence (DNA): TGCGCCAGCAGCCCGCGGTGGACAGGGAAGATCAAAAACTTC.